This entry lists 17 T cell receptor beta chains sequenced from one sample in a study of T cell repertoires in ileal Crohn's disease. The sorted cells were lamina propria lymphocytes from surgical specimens, first isolated by density gradient. Clones were sequenced by immunoSEQ multiplex PCR, and TCRdb holds only the in-frame ones, with some missing. The sample has about 380 clones, about 88% seen once. The sequencing sample was made of CD8+ T cells sorted from the ileum. The receptors originated from an adult with Crohn's disease.

The rearrangement uses TRBV27 and TRBJ1-2, with 8 bases fitting TRBD1. Germline lookup yields CDR1 MNHEY and CDR2 SMNVEV (reference sequence). The CDR3 has 15 residues. The ends lost 1 base at V and 1 base at J; junction bases unmatched: 2. The CDR3 spells CASSLWTGSNYGYTF. The CDR3 DNA follows: TGTGCCAGCAGTTTATGGACAGGGAGTAACTATGGCTACACCTTC.

This sequence joins TRBV27 and TRBJ2-7; a possible D gene is TRBD1 (5 bases). CDR1 MNHEY and CDR2 SMNVEV come from the germline V gene (reference sequence). The CDR3 loop spans 11 amino acids. V lost 3 bases, J lost 6 bases, and 6 bases lay in between. DNA of the CDR3: TGTGCCAGCAGTTTGGGGCTCGAGCAGTACTTC. This gives the protein CASSLGLEQYF.

The V gene is TRBV7-7, the J gene TRBJ1-4; unclear D gene. V lost 5 bases, J lost 3 bases, and 13 bases lay in between. The germline V gene has CDR1 SSHAT and CDR2 FNYEAQ (reference sequence). CDR3 length equals 15 residues. The CDR3 DNA reads as TGTGCCAGCAGCCGCGAAGTCGGGTCTAATGAAAAACTGTTTTTT. This codes for CASSREVGSNEKLFF.

This chain connects TRBV7-8 to TRBJ2-1; 9 bases line up with TRBD1. CDR1 is SGHVS and CDR2 is FQNEAQ in the germline V gene. V dropped 2 bases and J dropped 9; count of bases not matched to a gene: 8. The CDR3 is made up of 15 amino acids. The DNA of the CDR3 is TGTGCCAGCAGCTTAATAGGGACAGGGTATGCTGAGCAGTTCTTC. Protein sequence: CASSLIGTGYAEQFF.

The V call is TRBV6-6, the J call TRBJ2-2; 8 bases line up with TRBD1. Germline values: CDR1 MNHNY, CDR2 SVGAGI (reference sequence). With 9 bases clipped from V and 6 bases from J, the junction kept 6 bases outside the gene matches. The CDR3 spans 13 residues. CDR3 protein: CASQGARAGELFF. In DNA, the CDR3 is TGTGCCAGTCAGGGGGCCAGGGCCGGGGAGCTGTTTTTT.

The chain employs TRBV27 and TRBJ1-1, with TRBD1 matching over 8 bases. Trimming removed 4 bases from V and 6 bases from J; junction bases left unmatched: 19. Germline assignment: CDR1 MNHEY and CDR2 SMNVEV (reference sequence). This CDR3 comprises 18 residues. This CDR3 reads CASSYGVGQGATDPEAFF. The DNA for the CDR3 is TGTGCCAGCAGTTACGGAGTGGGGCAGGGGGCTACCGACCCTGAAGCTTTCTTT.

The chain couples TRBV13 to TRBJ2-1; D unclear. The CDR3 contains 13 residues. V was cut by 4 bases and J by 2 bases, with 6 bases left in between. Germline values: CDR1 PRHDT, CDR2 FYEKMQ (reference sequence). The CDR3 DNA reads TGTGCCAGCAGCTCCAGTACCTACAATGAGCAGTTCTTC. This gives the protein CASSSSTYNEQFF.

This chain links TRBV15 with TRBJ2-7, with D perhaps TRBD2 (6 bases). Germline-derived CDR1 and CDR2 are LNHNV and YYDKDF (reference sequence). CDR3 size: 16 residues. The V end was cut by 0 bases, the J end by 3 bases, with 15 bases between. The CDR3 loop reads CATSRERKGTYYEQYF. The CDR3 DNA reads TGTGCCACCAGCAGAGAAAGAAAAGGGACTTACTACGAGCAGTACTTC.

This clone was seen a few times. The chain combines TRBV28 with TRBJ2-1; 7 bases align to TRBD1. This CDR3 comprises 15 residues. Per the germline V gene, CDR1 is MDHEN and CDR2 is SYDVKM. V gave up 4 bases and J gave up 9 bases; unmatched junction bases: 12. The CDR3 bases are TGTGCCAGCAGTTACTGCCGGGACAGCTTTTGTGAGCAGTTCTTC. Encoded protein: CASSYCRDSFCEQFF.

The V and J genes are TRBV13 and TRBJ2-7, with 8 bases lining up with TRBD1. From germline, CDR1 is PRHDT and CDR2 FYEKMQ (reference sequence). V lost 3 bases to trimming and J lost 2 bases; unmatched junction nucleotides: 12. The CDR3 loop spans 17 amino acids. The CDR3 DNA sequence: TGTGCCAGCAGCTTCGGTCAGGGGGCCGCCCAACCCTACGAGCAGTACTTC. It encodes CASSFGQGAAQPYEQYF.

The chain recombines TRBV4-3 with TRBJ2-1, with a possible D match to TRBD2 (6 bases). This CDR3 is 16 amino acids long. Germline V CDR1 and CDR2: LGHNA, YSLEER. V shed 0 bases and J shed 0 bases, with 9 bases lying between them. DNA for the CDR3: TGCGCCAGCAGCCAAGATTGGCGGGACTCCTACAATGAGCAGTTCTTC. This codes for CASSQDWRDSYNEQFF.

This sequence joins TRBV4-1 and TRBJ1-2; TRBD1 is a possible D gene (6 bases). Germline V lookup: CDR1 MGHRA, CDR2 YSYEKL. V was cut by 2 bases and J by 2 bases, with 9 bases left in between. The CDR3 spans 14 residues. DNA for the CDR3: TGCGCCAGCAGCCAAATACAGGGCAACTATGGCTACACCTTC. Translated: CASSQIQGNYGYTF.

V is TRBV23-1 and J is TRBJ2-5; 10 bases map to TRBD2. TRBV23-1 qualifies as an ORF whose function is uncertain. Losses at the gene ends were 3 bases for V and 2 bases for J; bases not matched to a gene: 9. The CDR3 consists of 17 residues. The CDR3 region has the DNA TGCGCCAGCAGTCACCCCACTAGCGGGGCTATACAAGAGACCCAGTACTTC. As protein: CASSHPTSGAIQETQYF.

The chain has TRBV6-5 and TRBJ1-2; tentatively, D is TRBD1 (5 bases). V was clipped by 7 bases and J by 3 bases, with 15 bases between them. This CDR3 comprises 14 residues. The germline V gene has CDR1 MNHEY and CDR2 SVGAGI. In DNA form, the CDR3 reads TGTGCCAGCATCGGGCGGGGGATGGACTATGGCTACACCTTC. This sequence encodes CASIGRGMDYGYTF.

The rearrangement links TRBV4-3 to TRBJ2-7, with D tentatively TRBD1 (6 bases). The CDR3 length is 16 residues. CDR1 is LGHNA and CDR2 is YSLEER in the germline V gene. The V gene lost 0 bases and the J gene lost 7 bases, with 19 bases spanning the gap. The CDR3 reads CASSQDRGQPPPEQYF. The CDR3 DNA follows: TGCGCCAGCAGCCAAGATCGCGGACAGCCCCCGCCGGAGCAGTACTTC.

V is TRBV9 and J is TRBJ1-2; weak D call: TRBD1 (6 bases). Trimming stripped 3 bases from V and 7 bases from J, with 13 bases between. The CDR3 loop spans 13 amino acids. From germline, CDR1 is SGDLS and CDR2 YYNGEE. The CDR3 loop is CASSGGTGFGYTF. Written as DNA, the CDR3 is TGTGCCAGCAGCGGGGGTACAGGGTTTGGCTACACCTTC.

This sequence joins TRBV7-9 and TRBJ1-3, with D uncertain. This CDR3 comprises 15 residues. The ends were cut back, 2 bases at V and 3 bases at J, with 11 bases in the middle. Germline V gene data show CDR1 as SEHNR and CDR2 as FQNEAQ (reference sequence). CDR3 sequence reads: CASSLLSRDGNTIYF. The CDR3 DNA reads TGTGCCAGCAGCTTACTCAGTCGGGATGGAAACACCATATATTTT.